This is a list of T cell receptor beta chains from one sample in a study of blood T cell repertoires in COVID-19. Here immunoSEQ multiplex PCR was the method, and the copy in TCRdb shows in-frame clones only, minus some. The sample lists 250,000 to 350,000 clones, around 85% occurring once. Sequenced: peripheral blood. The receptors shown here come from a human donor with COVID-19, enrolled during active disease. The donor label of this sample is uncertain. Each CDR3 is given with its conserved first and last residue. The order of the fields is clone size, V gene, J gene, D gene, CDR3 length, CDR3 protein, CDR3 DNA. A D gene is named only where the DNA matches it firmly. Rows give clone size only sometimes, using once, few, many, or a class for an expanded clone.

size: NA; V: TRBV27; J: TRBJ1-2; D: TRBD1; length: 14; CDR3: CASSLSGQGNGYTF; DNA: TGTGCCAGCAGTTTATCGGGACAGGGCAATGGCTACACCTTC
size: NA; V: TRBV18; J: TRBJ2-7; D: TRBD2; length: 20; CDR3: CASSPGRLLAGPSSSYEQYF; DNA: TGTGCCAGCTCACCAGGCCGATTACTAGCGGGGCCAAGCTCCTCCTACGAGCAGTACTTC
size: NA; V: TRBV19; J: TRBJ2-2; D: TRBD1; length: 18; CDR3: CASSIYTRLTGAGGELFF; DNA: TGTGCCAGTAGTATCTACACCCGCCTGACAGGGGCTGGCGGGGAGCTGTTTTTT
size: NA; V: TRBV27; J: TRBJ2-5; D: NA; length: 14; CDR3: CASSLRTKQETQYF; DNA: TGTGCCAGCAGTTTGAGAACCAAACAAGAGACCCAGTACTTC
size: NA; V: TRBV28; J: TRBJ2-7; D: NA; length: 16; CDR3: CASSPPSRSGAYEQYF; DNA: TGTGCCAGCAGTCCACCATCAAGGTCGGGAGCCTACGAGCAGTACTTC
size: NA; V: TRBV25-1; J: TRBJ2-6; D: NA; length: 17; CDR3: CASSEWGEPLGANVLTF; DNA: TGTGCCAGCAGTGAATGGGGAGAGCCTCTTGGGGCCAACGTCCTGACTTTC
size: NA; V: TRBV25-1; J: TRBJ1-4; D: TRBD1; length: 15; CDR3: CASRKTGGSGEKLFF; DNA: TGTGCCAGCAGAAAAACAGGGGGCTCTGGTGAAAAACTGTTTTTT
size: NA; V: TRBV6-2/TRBV6-3; J: TRBJ1-5; D: TRBD1; length: 17; CDR3: CASSYSATGVSNQPQHF; DNA: TGTGCCAGCAGTTACTCGGCGACAGGGGTTAGCAATCAGCCCCAGCATTTT
size: NA; V: TRBV5-1; J: TRBJ1-5; D: TRBD1; length: 13; CDR3: CASSLDRGQPQHF; DNA: TGCGCCAGCAGCTTGGACAGGGGACAGCCCCAGCATTTT
size: NA; V: TRBV4-1; J: TRBJ2-7; D: NA; length: 17; CDR3: CASSQDTVADSAYEQYF; DNA: TGCGCCAGCAGCCAAGATACCGTGGCGGATTCGGCCTACGAGCAGTACTTC
size: NA; V: TRBV25-1; J: TRBJ1-4; D: TRBD1; length: 15; CDR3: CASSGQGAPNEKLFF; DNA: TGTGCCAGCAGCGGACAGGGGGCGCCTAATGAAAAACTGTTTTTT
size: NA; V: TRBV5-1; J: TRBJ2-3; D: NA; length: 15; CDR3: CASSLERGGTDTQYF; DNA: TGCGCCAGCAGCTTGGAGAGGGGGGGGACAGATACGCAGTATTTT
size: once; V: TRBV29-1; J: TRBJ1-2; D: TRBD1; length: 16; CDR3: CSVGGDRGLQYYGYTF; DNA: TGCAGCGTTGGAGGGGACAGGGGGTTGCAATACTATGGCTACACCTTC
size: NA; V: TRBV2; J: TRBJ2-2; D: NA; length: 17; CDR3: CASSERQRPSNTGELFF; DNA: TGTGCCAGCAGTGAAAGGCAGCGGCCTTCGAACACCGGGGAGCTGTTTTTT
size: NA; V: TRBV7-9; J: TRBJ1-3; D: NA; length: 14; CDR3: CASSSGGPGNTIYF; DNA: TGTGCCAGCAGCTCGGGGGGCCCTGGAAACACCATATATTTT
size: NA; V: TRBV7-9; J: TRBJ2-3; D: NA; length: 14; CDR3: CASSSDRYTDTQYF; DNA: TGTGCCAGCAGCTCCGACAGATACACAGATACGCAGTATTTT
size: NA; V: TRBV19; J: TRBJ2-1; D: NA; length: 14; CDR3: CASSILQGYNEQFF; DNA: TGTGCCAGTAGTATTCTGCAGGGGTACAATGAGCAGTTCTTC
size: NA; V: TRBV7-2; J: TRBJ2-1; D: TRBD2; length: 14; CDR3: CASSLGLAFDEQFF; DNA: TGTGCCAGCAGCCTGGGACTAGCGTTCGATGAGCAGTTCTTC
size: once; V: TRBV3-1/TRBV3-2; J: TRBJ2-5; D: TRBD1; length: 16; CDR3: CASSLDPGQGQETQYF; DNA: TGTGCCAGCAGCCTCGACCCTGGACAGGGCCAAGAGACCCAGTACTTC
size: NA; V: TRBV3-1/TRBV3-2; J: TRBJ2-1; D: NA; length: 15; CDR3: CASSQSPGGYNEQFF; DNA: TGTGCCAGCAGCCAATCACCCGGCGGTTACAATGAGCAGTTCTTC
size: NA; V: TRBV3-1/TRBV3-2; J: TRBJ1-3; D: NA; length: 17; CDR3: CASSQELGSHYGNTIYF; DNA: TGTGCCAGCAGCCAAGAATTGGGCAGCCATTATGGAAACACCATATATTTT
size: once; V: TRBV30; J: TRBJ2-1; D: NA; length: 15; CDR3: CAWGSGRSSYNEQFF; DNA: TGTGCCTGGGGTAGCGGCCGCAGCTCCTACAATGAGCAGTTCTTC
size: NA; V: TRBV3-1/TRBV3-2; J: TRBJ1-6; D: NA; length: 15; CDR3: CASSQVGGVDSPLHF; DNA: TGTGCCAGCAGCCAAGTTGGAGGGGTGGATTCACCCCTCCACTTT
size: NA; V: TRBV7-9; J: TRBJ2-1; D: TRBD2; length: 15; CDR3: CASTVSGSPYNEQFF; DNA: TGTGCCAGCACCGTAAGCGGGAGTCCTTACAATGAGCAGTTCTTC
size: NA; V: TRBV2; J: TRBJ2-3; D: NA; length: 13; CDR3: CASLQGPTDTQYF; DNA: TGTGCCAGCTTGCAGGGGCCCACAGATACGCAGTATTTT
size: NA; V: TRBV3-1/TRBV3-2; J: TRBJ1-2; D: NA; length: 15; CDR3: CASSRQQGIPYGYTF; DNA: TGTGCCAGCAGTCGGCAACAGGGAATTCCCTATGGCTACACCTTC
size: NA; V: TRBV18; J: TRBJ2-2; D: TRBD1; length: 16; CDR3: CASSPRQGPNTGELFF; DNA: TGTGCCAGCTCACCAAGACAGGGGCCGAACACCGGGGAGCTGTTTTTT
size: NA; V: TRBV6-6; J: TRBJ2-2; D: TRBD1; length: 16; CDR3: CASSRITGTGTGELFF; DNA: TGTGCCAGCAGTCGAATTACCGGGACAGGGACCGGGGAGCTGTTTTTT
size: once; V: TRBV20-1; J: TRBJ1-4; D: NA; length: 14; CDR3: CSASAGATNEKLFF; DNA: TGCAGTGCTAGTGCAGGGGCAACTAATGAAAAACTGTTTTTT
size: NA; V: TRBV30; J: TRBJ1-6; D: NA; length: 15; CDR3: CAWSGRQRLNSPLHF; DNA: TGTGCCTGGAGTGGCCGACAGCGTCTAAATTCACCCCTCCACTTT
size: NA; V: TRBV4-3; J: TRBJ2-7; D: TRBD1; length: 15; CDR3: CASSQGGTGFHEQYF; DNA: TGCGCCAGCAGCCAAGGCGGGACAGGGTTCCACGAGCAGTACTTC
size: NA; V: TRBV29-1; J: TRBJ2-7; D: NA; length: 13; CDR3: CSVGQGSSYEQYF; DNA: TGCAGCGTTGGTCAGGGGAGCTCCTACGAGCAGTACTTC
size: few; V: TRBV25-1; J: TRBJ2-2; D: TRBD1; length: 16; CDR3: CASSESDRERTGELFF; DNA: TGTGCCAGCAGTGAATCAGACAGGGAGAGGACCGGGGAGCTGTTTTTT
size: NA; V: TRBV5-4; J: TRBJ2-7; D: NA; length: 13; CDR3: CASSLPGAYEQYF; DNA: TGTGCCAGCAGCTTGCCAGGGGCCTACGAGCAGTACTTC
size: few; V: TRBV28; J: TRBJ2-7; D: TRBD2; length: 14; CDR3: CASSLSGIRDEQYF; DNA: TGTGCCAGCAGTCTTAGCGGGATAAGAGACGAGCAGTACTTC